This T cell receptor beta chain was recovered during a study of shared T cell receptors in the human thymus. This table comes from immunoSEQ multiplex PCR, and its TCRdb copy is limited to in-frame clones, with some not included. In the table there are 450,000 to 650,000 clones, around three quarters of which are singletons. V dropped 1 base and J dropped 4 bases, with 8 bases sitting between them. The CDR3 has 14 amino acids. Germline CDR1 SGHAT, CDR2 FQNNGV. This clone has a single count. These data were also filed under a second study, of human thymus T cells.

The chain combines TRBV11-2 with TRBJ2-1, with D uncertain. The receptor comes from a boy under two years old with a congenital heart defect. Sequenced: thymocytes. The CDR3 sequence: CASSLGVGYNEQFF. The DNA of the CDR3 is TGTGCCAGCAGCTTAGGTGTCGGGTACAATGAGCAGTTCTTC.